The entry that follows covers one T cell receptor (beta chain) sequence. Its antigen remains unknown. An end of the junction does not agree with germline; a read error may underlie this. This record comes from a study of CD8+CD57+ T cells in acquired aplastic anemia. For the study at large: Roughly 3.2 ug was the average amount of DNA from sorted CD4+ and CD8+ cells. Study-level results: Patients had around 30 CD8+ CDR3 sequences in common with controls (the shared set).

It was genomic DNA that served as the template for profiling TCR beta VDJ and CDR3. TCRdb passed the reads through MiXCR, listing each CDR3 protein once. The sample gives some 200,000 distinct CDR3 sequences, 65% of which show up once; about three fifths is in the top ten. CDR3 length: 14 residues. The germline gives CDR1 MNHEY, CDR2 SVGAGI. Flow cytometry had shown expanded CD8+CD57+ cells in the patients chosen for sequencing. The cohort consisted entirely of patients having severe acquired aplastic anemia. Patients were therapy-naive when their blood was sampled. The V gene is TRBV6-5, the J gene TRBJ2-2; D is possibly TRBD2 (6 bases). This TCR was sampled from a human donor with aplastic anemia. The sequenced sample consisted of sorted CD4+, CD8+, or CD8+CD57+ T cells (not recorded which) from PBMCs. This CDR3 reads CASSYGTVTEELFF. CDR3 coding DNA: TGTGCCAGCAGTTACGGGACTGTCACCGAGGAGCTGTTTTTT.